These 15 T cell receptor beta chains came from one sample sequenced in a study of T cells after yellow fever vaccination. TCRdb re-called the 5' RACE reads through MiXCR, storing one row per CDR3 protein. The repertoire has 200,000 to 300,000 distinct CDR3 sequences, about 3.7% of them found once; the top ten carry about 20%. The specimen comprised PBMCs, sampled 15 days after the yellow fever booster vaccination. All receptors derive from a man between 18 and 29 years old who received the YFV17D yellow fever vaccine.

This clonotype was observed many times. J is TRBJ1-1 and V is TRBV7-2; 10 bases align to TRBD1. Per germline, CDR1 SGHTA and CDR2 FQGNSA. After removal of 3 bases from V and 7 bases from J, the junction contained 5 bases not matched to a gene. This CDR3 has 14 residues. CDR3: CASSLFGTGDEAFF. The CDR3 bases are TGTGCCAGCAGCTTGTTCGGGACAGGGGATGAAGCTTTCTTT.

This clonotype was seen many times. V usage is TRBV5-1 and J usage is TRBJ2-5, with 12 bases lining up with TRBD2. Germline V gene data show CDR1 as SGHRS and CDR2 as YFSETQ. The CDR3 length is 19 residues. V lost 7 bases and J lost 2; bases outside the gene matches: 18. CDR3 sequence reads: CASRFVLRLAGALQETQYF. The CDR3 coding sequence is TGCGCCAGCCGATTCGTCCTCCGACTAGCGGGGGCCCTACAAGAGACCCAGTACTTC.

This clonotype appeared many times. This sequence joins TRBV24-1 and TRBJ2-2, with 10 positions matching TRBD1. The CDR3 is 15 amino acids. Losses at the gene ends were 1 base for V and 6 bases for J; bases not matched to a gene: 1. The germline V gene has CDR1 KGHDR and CDR2 SFDVKD. DNA for the CDR3: TGTGCCACCAGTGATTTCGGGACAGGGGCCGGGGAGCTGTTTTTT. This encodes CATSDFGTGAGELFF.

This chain connects TRBV10-3 to TRBJ2-1, with D unclear. The CDR3 totals 14 residues. Germline values: CDR1 ENHRY, CDR2 SYGVKD. The CDR3 DNA is TGTGCGGTGGGGAACGGCAGCTCCTACAATGAGCAGTTCTTC. It is translated as CAVGNGSSYNEQFF.

This clonotype was counted between two and nine times. The J gene is TRBJ1-5, the V gene TRBV12-3 or TRBV12-4, with no clear D. The CDR3 runs to 14 residues. The ends were cut back, 8 bases at V and 3 bases at J, with 14 bases in the middle. In DNA form, the CDR3 reads TGTGCCAGCTTGAGGGAGGGCGCCAATCAGCCCCAGCATTTT. Protein: CASLREGANQPQHF.

There are many counts of this clonotype. This sequence joins TRBV11-1 and TRBJ2-1; a weak D match, TRBD1 (6 bases). This CDR3 has 16 residues. V shed 5 bases and J shed 2 bases, with 16 bases lying between them. Germline V gene sequence: CDR1 SGHAT, CDR2 FQDESV (reference sequence). DNA of the CDR3: TGTGCCAGCAGCCCCATCTACAGGGAGCCCTACAATGAGCAGTTCTTC. Its protein product is CASSPIYREPYNEQFF.

Ten or more counts support this clonotype. CDR3 nucleotide sequence: TGTGCTAGTGGTTTGATCCTACACGGGCGCGGCACTGAAGCTTTCTTT. This encodes CASGLILHGRGTEAFF. This chain joins TRBV12-5 and TRBJ1-1; D is ambiguous. V was clipped by 2 bases and J by 4 bases, with 17 bases between them. Germline values: CDR1 LGHNT, CDR2 FRNRAP. The CDR3 is made up of 16 amino acids. The entire variable domain, with the rest obtained from reference TRBV12-5 and TRBJ1-1, is as follows: DARVTQTPRHKVTEMGQEVTMRCQPILGHNTVFWYRQTMMQGLELLAYFRNRAPLDDSGMPKDRFSAEMPDATLATLKIQPSEPRDSAVYFCASGLILHGRGTEAFFGQGTRLTVV.

The rearrangement uses TRBV3-1 and TRBJ1-1, with 7 bases matching TRBD1. With V trimmed by 4 bases and J by 0 bases, 5 bases remained unmatched. CDR1 and CDR2 (germline): LGHDT, YNNKEL (reference sequence). CDR3 length: 15 amino acids. For the CDR3, the DNA is TGTGCCAGCAGCCGCTGGGACAGCCTGAACACTGAAGCTTTCTTT. Amino acid sequence: CASSRWDSLNTEAFF.

At least ten counts were recorded for this clonotype. The rearrangement uses TRBV4-1 and TRBJ2-1, with 13 bases that match TRBD2. With 1 base clipped from V and 6 bases from J, the junction kept 6 bases outside the gene matches. Germline CDR1 and CDR2: MGHRA and YSYEKL. This CDR3 contains 17 residues. Here the CDR3 DNA reads TGCGCCAGCAGCCAAGGTTGGACTAGCGGGGGCCCCAATGAGCAGTTCTTC. Its protein product is CASSQGWTSGGPNEQFF.

This clonotype was seen many times. This chain uses TRBV29-1 with TRBJ2-7; D might be TRBD1 (5 bases). CDR3 length equals 16 residues. The V end lost 4 bases, the J end lost 2 bases, and 21 bases lay between the germline ends. Germline CDR1 reads SQVTM; CDR2 reads ANQGSEA. The CDR3 DNA sequence: TGCAGCGTTGTTCAGGGTTTCAGCTACCAAGCCTACGAGCAGTACTTC. This codes for CSVVQGFSYQAYEQYF.

This clonotype was observed many times. The chain recombines TRBV6-5 with TRBJ1-6; D not certain. Trimming cost V 5 bases and J 10 bases, with 15 bases left between them. From germline, CDR1 is MNHEY and CDR2 SVGAGI. The CDR3 has 14 residues. In nucleotides, the CDR3 is TGTGCCAGCAGTCCAGACGGGCGGGCGTCACCCCTCCACTTT. It is translated as CASSPDGRASPLHF.

This clonotype has at least ten counts. The chain is built from TRBV5-4 and TRBJ1-1; 8 bases line up with TRBD1. Germline-derived CDR1 and CDR2 are SGHNT and YYREEE (reference sequence). The CDR3 runs 12 residues. V was pared by 1 base and J by 11 bases, with 4 bases of the junction left unmatched. CDR3 amino acids: CASSLNRDRAFF. Here the CDR3 DNA reads TGTGCCAGCAGCTTGAACCGGGACAGGGCTTTCTTT.

This clonotype was found many times. The chain recombines TRBV4-2 with TRBJ2-3, with TRBD2 matching 10 bases. Trimming cost V 2 bases and J 5 bases; bases outside gene matches: 4. In germline, CDR1 is LGHNA, CDR2 YNFKEQ. CDR3 length: 15 residues. DNA for the CDR3: TGTGCCAGCAGCCAACTAGCGGGGGCGGGAGATACGCAGTATTTT. Protein product: CASSQLAGAGDTQYF.

In this sample, this clonotype turned up many times. V gene TRBV27 combines with J gene TRBJ2-5; 7 bases are a match to TRBD2. The CDR3 extends over 18 amino acids. V was clipped by 2 bases and J by 7 bases; unmatched bases: 19. Germline loops: CDR1 MNHEY, CDR2 SMNVEV (reference sequence). This CDR3 is CASSLRIASGASQGTQYF. Written as DNA, the CDR3 is TGTGCCAGCAGTTTAAGGATCGCGAGCGGGGCGTCGCAGGGGACCCAGTACTTC.

This clonotype was picked up many times. The chain combines TRBV12-3 or TRBV12-4 with TRBJ1-2, with D uncertain. Trimming pared 3 bases from V and 1 base from J, leaving 0 bases between. The CDR3 spans 11 residues. CDR3 DNA sequence: TGTGCCAGCAGTTTTAACTATGGCTACACCTTC. The encoded protein is CASSFNYGYTF.